This T cell receptor beta chain was identified in a study of T cells in women clearing cervical HPV infection. Study summary: Cases' blood sampling followed lesion detection by median approximately 140 days (90 to 200).

Profiling relied on immunoSEQ multiplex PCR, and the TCRdb table lists in-frame clones only, not all of them. Its table records some 30,000 clones. Study-wide findings and caveats: Richness differences could reflect unmeasured T-cell content per sample.

J was trimmed by 7 bases and V by 2 bases; bases with no gene match: 8. This CDR3 has 16 residues. Germline V gene data show CDR1 as ENHRY and CDR2 as SYGVKD. Turning to this clone: Its target is not known. The read is 3 residues too short to cover the CDR3 end, so that end is filled in from the germline J gene.

The origin of this receptor is a woman between 18 and 69 years old with a cervical HPV16 infection that either progressed to CIN3+ or cleared (not recorded which). Sequenced input: blood buffy coat. V usage is TRBV10-3 and J usage is TRBJ2-3; TRBD2 agrees at 11 bases. Incomplete CDR3 DNA: TGTGCCATCAGTGAGCCTAGCGGGGGGTCCAGGAATACG. Translation gives CAISEPSGGSRNT. The CDR3 as a whole reads CAISEPSGGSRNTQYF.